The 4 T cell receptor beta chains reported below all come from one sample, sequenced in a study of vaccination and CD4 T cells after COVID-19. Their recognized antigens are unknown. As to treatment: roughly 11-day PBMC culture with coronavirus spike peptide pools or control peptides (ViraFEST assay). The Oncomine TCR Beta short-read assay sequenced DNA from cultured CD4+ T cells. In TCRdb, the PCR reads were re-called with MiXCR into one record per CDR3 protein. The sample lists around 19,000 distinct CDR3 sequences; about two fifths were seen once. The sample was CD4+ T cells from blood, cultured in vitro, taken before SARS-CoV-2 vaccination. These receptor sequences come from a human donor who had recovered from COVID-19.

This chain links TRBV9 with TRBJ1-5; D unresolved. The CDR3 runs 13 residues. Per germline, CDR1 SGDLS and CDR2 YYNGEE. Trimming shortened V by 5 bases and J by 0 bases, and 6 bases separated the two germline ends. CDR3 coding DNA: TGTGCCAGCAGTCTGAATAGCAATCAGCCCCAGCATTTT. This encodes CASSLNSNQPQHF.

The rearrangement links TRBV28 to TRBJ1-1, with 11 bases aligning to TRBD1. The CDR3 spans 15 residues. Germline loops: CDR1 MDHEN, CDR2 SYDVKM. The J segment lost 4 bases and the V segment lost 9 bases, leaving 10 bases of the junction unmatched. CDR3: CASYSRDRGATEAFF. The CDR3, as DNA: TGTGCCAGTTACTCCCGGGACAGGGGGGCCACTGAAGCTTTCTTT.

In its sample, this clonotype was seen once. The chain links TRBV19 to TRBJ2-7, with D unclear. Germline V gene data show CDR1 as LNHDA and CDR2 as SQIVND (reference sequence). The V end was cut by 3 bases, the J end by 2 bases, with 5 bases between. This CDR3 spans 12 amino acids. CDR3: CASSMGTYEQYF. The CDR3 coding sequence is TGTGCCAGTAGTATGGGTACCTACGAGCAGTACTTC.

V gene TRBV7-2 combines with J gene TRBJ1-1, with D possibly TRBD1 on 5 matching bases. The germline V and J ends were trimmed by 9 bases and 0 bases, with 11 bases remaining between them. This CDR3 has 13 amino acids. Germline V gene lookup returns CDR1 SGHTA and CDR2 FQGNSA. CDR3 in DNA: TGTGCCAGTTGTGACAGTCTGAACACTGAAGCTTTCTTT. Residues: CASCDSLNTEAFF.